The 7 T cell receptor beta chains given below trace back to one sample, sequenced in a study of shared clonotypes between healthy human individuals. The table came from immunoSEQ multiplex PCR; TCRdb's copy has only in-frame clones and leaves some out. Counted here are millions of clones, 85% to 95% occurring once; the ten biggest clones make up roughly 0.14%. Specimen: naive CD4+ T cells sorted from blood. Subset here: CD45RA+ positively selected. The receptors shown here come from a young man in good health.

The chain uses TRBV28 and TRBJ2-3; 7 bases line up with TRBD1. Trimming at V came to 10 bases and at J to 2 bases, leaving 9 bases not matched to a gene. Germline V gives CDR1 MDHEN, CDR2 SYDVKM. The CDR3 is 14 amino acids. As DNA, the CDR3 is TGTGCCATTTCGAGGGGGCGCTCCACAGATACGCAGTATTTT. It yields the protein CAISRGRSTDTQYF.

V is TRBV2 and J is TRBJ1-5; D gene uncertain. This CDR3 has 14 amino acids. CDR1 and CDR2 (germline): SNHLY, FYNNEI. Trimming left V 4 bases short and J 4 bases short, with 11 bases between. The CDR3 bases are TGTGCCAGCAGTGGTGTACAGCTTAATCAGCCCCAGCATTTT. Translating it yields CASSGVQLNQPQHF.

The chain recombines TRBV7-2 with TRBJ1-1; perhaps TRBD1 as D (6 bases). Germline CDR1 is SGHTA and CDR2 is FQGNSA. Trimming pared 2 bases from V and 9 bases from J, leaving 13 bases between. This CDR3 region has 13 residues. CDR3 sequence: CASSLRRDRQAFF. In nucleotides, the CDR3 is TGTGCCAGCAGCTTACGCCGTGACAGGCAAGCTTTCTTT.

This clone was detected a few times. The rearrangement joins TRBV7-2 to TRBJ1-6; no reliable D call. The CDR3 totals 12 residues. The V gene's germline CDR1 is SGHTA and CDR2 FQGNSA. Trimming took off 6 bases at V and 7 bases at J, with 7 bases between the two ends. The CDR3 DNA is TGTGCCAGCAGTCCAACGAATTCACCCCTCCACTTT. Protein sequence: CASSPTNSPLHF. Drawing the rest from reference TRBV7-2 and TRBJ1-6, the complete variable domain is GAGVSQSPSNKVTEKGKDVELRCDPISGHTALYWYRQSLGQGLEFLIYFQGNSAPDKSGLPSDRFSAERTGGSVSTLTIQRTQQEDSAVYLCASSPTNSPLHFGNGTRLTVT.

CDR3 loop: CAISESGLRQDYEQYF. CDR3 sequence (DNA): TGTGCCATCAGTGAGTCGGGATTGAGACAGGACTACGAGCAGTACTTC. The V and J genes are TRBV10-3 and TRBJ2-7; D possibly corresponds to TRBD1 (6 bases). Trimming took off 0 bases at V and 3 bases at J, with 15 bases between the two ends. CDR1 is ENHRY and CDR2 is SYGVKD in the germline V gene. The CDR3 has 16 amino acids.

As DNA, the CDR3 is TGTGCCAGCAGCGACCGACAGGGCGCCTATGGCTACACCTTC. Encoded protein: CASSDRQGAYGYTF. The chain is built from TRBV9 and TRBJ1-2; 7 bases align to TRBD1. Germline CDR1 reads SGDLS; CDR2 reads YYNGEE. V gave up 3 bases and J gave up 4 bases; unmatched junction bases: 6. There are 14 residues in the CDR3.

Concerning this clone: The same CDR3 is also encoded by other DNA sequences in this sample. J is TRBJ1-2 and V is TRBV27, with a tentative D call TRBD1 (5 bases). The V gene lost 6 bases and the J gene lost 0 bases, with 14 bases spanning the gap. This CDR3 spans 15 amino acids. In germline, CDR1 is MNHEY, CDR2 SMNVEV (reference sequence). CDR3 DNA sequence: TGTGCCAGCAGCCGTGAACCAGGGACTAACTATGGCTACACCTTC. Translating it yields CASSREPGTNYGYTF.